Sequencing of this TCR beta chain was carried out in a study of blood T cell repertoires in COVID-19. Looking at the study overall: Collection of acute and convalescent COVID-19 samples took place in the United States, Italy and Spain. T cells, B-cell-depleted T cells, or PBMCs supplied cDNA or gDNA.

Sequencing used immunoSEQ multiplex PCR; TCRdb keeps in-frame clones, though not all of them. The sample consists of approximately 150,000 clones, around 84% of them appearing once. The age range of participants was about 18 to 90 years, with residence in about 25 US areas. Recovered Cohort 3 donors showed two negative PCRs, clearance, or symptom resolution. Germline V gene sequence: CDR1 MRHNA, CDR2 SNTAGT. V dropped 5 bases and J dropped 3 bases, with 13 bases sitting between them. The length of the CDR3 is 14 residues. J is TRBJ1-1 and V is TRBV6-4, with TRBD1 as a possible D gene (5 bases). Specimen: PBMCs or T cells enriched from blood (not recorded which). The source of this sequence is a man aged 35 to 55 who had recovered from COVID-19. The CDR3 spells CASSNRLYDTEAFF. The CDR3 nucleotides are TGTGCCAGCAGTAACAGGTTATACGACACTGAAGCTTTCTTT.